This entry concerns a single T cell receptor (beta chain). The antigen is undetermined. V gave up 3 bases and J gave up 7 bases; unmatched junction bases: 8. This CDR3 comprises 14 residues. Germline CDR1 and CDR2: MRHNA and SNTAGT. The data are from a study of cytomegalovirus exposure and HLA in healthy donors. General study results and limits: The number of N-insertions in an Asian-associated ancestry cluster was reportedly below the roughly 620-donor mean in a later analysis. Later analysis suggested most CMV-associated TCR beta chains were HLA-restricted. Three CMV-associated chains proved CMV antigen-specific in vitro.

Researchers ran the PCR with 60 Vbeta and 13 Jbeta primers. In the source study's methods: Later work found 65 million to 100 million unique TCR beta chains, with 9.5 million to 14 million shared. TCRdb's copy holds only in-frame clones and misses some; the assay was immunoSEQ multiplex PCR. That table supplies the V and J calls and clone size; D and trimming were determined from the DNA. Of about 110,000 clones listed, around 70% are singletons. The sample comprised PBMCs. This chain links TRBV6-4 with TRBJ1-2; 7 bases line up with TRBD1. The sequence was obtained from a woman between 70 and 85 years old in good health and CMV-seropositive. CDR3 nucleotides: TGTGCCAGCAGTGATGCAGCGGCAGGGGGTGGCTACACCTTC. Translating it yields CASSDAAAGGGYTF.